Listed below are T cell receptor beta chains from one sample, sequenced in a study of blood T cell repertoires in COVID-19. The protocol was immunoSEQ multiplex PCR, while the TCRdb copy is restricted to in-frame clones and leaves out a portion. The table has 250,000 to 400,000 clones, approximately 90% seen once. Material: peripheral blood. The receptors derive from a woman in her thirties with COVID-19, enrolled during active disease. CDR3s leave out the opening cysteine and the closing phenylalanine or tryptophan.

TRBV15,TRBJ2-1,ATSRRLGTRDNEQF
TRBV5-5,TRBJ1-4,ASSLVQGQIGKLF
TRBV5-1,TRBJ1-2,ASSSQGTIGGYT
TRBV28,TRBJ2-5,ASSLSGGRGEVETQY
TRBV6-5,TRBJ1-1,ASSFTRGSGTEAF
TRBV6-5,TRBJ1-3,ASSYSAASSGNTIY
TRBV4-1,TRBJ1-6,ASSQQTGSNSPLH
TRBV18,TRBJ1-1,ASSPNGGNTEAF
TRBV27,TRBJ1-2,ASRGGTVYGYT
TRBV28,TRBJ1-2,ASSLGGWGYT
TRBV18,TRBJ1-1,ASSPPQGAREAF
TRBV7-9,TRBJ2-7,ASSRPGTGTYEQY
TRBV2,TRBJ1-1,ALGGVNTEAF
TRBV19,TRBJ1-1,ASSIARGGLNTEAF
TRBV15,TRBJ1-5,ATSRDGREGQPQH
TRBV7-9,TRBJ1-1,ASSLVGEGAPEAF
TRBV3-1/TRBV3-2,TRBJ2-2,ASSQSRGNTGELF
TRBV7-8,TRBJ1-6,ASSSRGLSYNSPLH
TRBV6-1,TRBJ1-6,ASSEAGFTGRDSPLH
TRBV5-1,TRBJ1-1,ASRAGSANTEAF
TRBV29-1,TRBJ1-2,SVLGSYGYT
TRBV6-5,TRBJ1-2,ASRATGTVVYGYT
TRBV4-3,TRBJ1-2,ASSQDPGQENYGYT
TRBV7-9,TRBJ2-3,ASSPTSVQDTQY
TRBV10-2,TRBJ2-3,ASSESTSGYTDTQY
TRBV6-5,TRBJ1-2,ASSYQSGGYT
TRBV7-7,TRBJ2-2,ASSKQSGNTGELF
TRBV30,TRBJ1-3,AWSVRPQGPGNTIY
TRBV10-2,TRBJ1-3,ASSESGVGNTIY
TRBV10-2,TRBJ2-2,ASTRLAGGIAGELF
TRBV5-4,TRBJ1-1,ASSFGGDTEAF
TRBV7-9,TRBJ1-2,ASSWTGSLYGYT
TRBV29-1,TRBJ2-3,SVELQGDTQY
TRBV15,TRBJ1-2,ATSRPRQGPTNRYGYT
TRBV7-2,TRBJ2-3,ASSTLGGFTDTQY
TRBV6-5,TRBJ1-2,ASSLTGVSGYT
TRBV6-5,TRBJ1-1,ASSRTGEAF
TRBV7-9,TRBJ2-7,ASSWAGGNYEQY
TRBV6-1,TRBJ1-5,ASSELPRQPQH
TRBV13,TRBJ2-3,ASSLGLSTDTQY
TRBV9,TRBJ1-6,ASSATGGIGNSPLH
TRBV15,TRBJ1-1,ATSRGEIQGF
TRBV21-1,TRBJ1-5,ASSKLHFLGRNQPQH
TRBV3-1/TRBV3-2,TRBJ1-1,ASSQNGGTRTEAF
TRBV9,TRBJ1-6,ASSVGPPGFYSPLH
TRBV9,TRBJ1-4,ASSVESRGRDKNEKLF
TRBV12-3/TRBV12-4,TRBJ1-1,ASGRSAYTEAF
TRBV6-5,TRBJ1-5,NRDRPNQPQH
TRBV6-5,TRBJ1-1,ASTQPGATEAF
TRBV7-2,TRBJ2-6,ASSFSGGLNGANVLT